The next 16 T cell receptor beta chains were all read from a single sample in a study of CD8 T cells in Susac syndrome. RNA was extracted with the RNeasy kit, and a quantity of roughly 0.45 to 1 ug was reverse transcribed using random hexamers. TCRdb re-called the immunoSEQ multiplex PCR reads through MiXCR, storing one row per CDR3 protein. Of 100,000 or so distinct CDR3 sequences listed, approximately 90% were seen once; the top ten hold about 0.12%. Material: CD8+ T cells from PBMCs. The receptors stem from a human donor in good health.

This chain uses TRBV28 with TRBJ1-2; tentative D call: TRBD1 (5 bases). V lost 6 bases and J 4 bases, leaving 12 bases between the germline ends. From germline, CDR1 is MDHEN and CDR2 SYDVKM. The CDR3 extends over 13 amino acids. CDR3 sequence (DNA): TGTGCCAGCAGCCAAACAGGAGTCTATGGCTACACCTTC. Translated, it gives CASSQTGVYGYTF.

The chain employs TRBV12-3 or TRBV12-4 and TRBJ2-3, with TRBD1 matching 7 bases. The trim removed 6 bases at V and 2 bases at J, leaving 11 bases unmatched. The CDR3 contains 16 residues. CDR3 bases: TGTGCCAGCAGCGGACAGGACCGCTTGGTCACAGATACGCAGTATTTT. This codes for CASSGQDRLVTDTQYF.

This clonotype showed up just once. J is TRBJ1-5 and V is TRBV12-3 or TRBV12-4; no definite D call. Trimming pared 2 bases from V and 1 base from J, leaving 9 bases between. This CDR3 region has 15 residues. CDR3 loop: CASSLISTSNQPQHF. In DNA, the CDR3 is TGTGCCAGCAGTTTAATTTCCACGAGCAATCAGCCCCAGCATTTT.

The chain links TRBV5-6 to TRBJ2-2; weak D call: TRBD2 (5 bases). The CDR3 runs to 17 residues. Germline assignment: CDR1 SGHDT and CDR2 YYEEEE. The V end was cut by 2 bases, the J end by 6 bases, with 20 bases between. The CDR3 DNA follows: TGTGCCAGCAGCTTCGGGTGGGAGAAAGGCAGCGCCGGGGAGCTGTTTTTT. It codes for CASSFGWEKGSAGELFF.

The V and J genes are TRBV19 and TRBJ2-7; the match to TRBD1 covers 8 bases. CDR3 length: 13 residues. The V segment lost 6 bases and the J segment 3 bases; nucleotides outside the gene matches: 4. Germline V gives CDR1 LNHDA, CDR2 SQIVND (reference sequence). CDR3 DNA: TGTGCCAGTAGCCGGACAGGGAACTACGAGCAGTACTTC. This codes for CASSRTGNYEQYF.

V usage is TRBV19 and J usage is TRBJ2-4, with no clear D. Germline V lookup: CDR1 LNHDA, CDR2 SQIVND (reference sequence). V lost 5 bases to trimming and J lost 0 bases, with 14 bases between them. CDR3 size: 16 residues. The CDR3 loop reads CASSPHEALAKNIQYF. For the CDR3, the DNA is TGTGCCAGTAGTCCGCACGAGGCACTAGCCAAAAACATTCAGTACTTC.

The CDR3 bases are TGTGCCAGCAGCCAAGATGCACGTGGTCTGTCTGAAGCTTTCTTT. Protein: CASSQDARGLSEAFF. This chain connects TRBV14 to TRBJ1-1; D is ambiguous. This CDR3 comprises 15 residues. The V end was cut by 0 bases, the J end by 6 bases, with 14 bases between. The germline V gene encodes CDR1 SGHDN and CDR2 FVKESK.

This rearrangement joins TRBV23-1 to TRBJ1-1, with a possible D match to TRBD1 (6 bases). TRBV23-1 is an ORF, and what it does is uncertain. The CDR3 length is 18 residues. Trimming stripped 5 bases from V and 1 base from J, with 23 bases between. In nucleotides, the CDR3 is TGCGCCAGCAGTACTCAGGGGCCTGAGGCCCGGGGGAACACTGAAGCTTTCTTT. Translation gives CASSTQGPEARGNTEAFF.

The chain uses TRBV3-1 and TRBJ1-1; 7 bases match TRBD1. There are 12 residues in the CDR3. Per the germline V gene, CDR1 is LGHDT and CDR2 is YNNKEL (reference sequence). V was clipped by 4 bases and J by 7 bases; unmatched bases: 3. The CDR3 loop reads CASSPGDSEAFF. CDR3 bases: TGTGCCAGCAGCCCCGGGGACAGTGAAGCTTTCTTT.

V and J are TRBV2 and TRBJ2-7; 9 bases map to TRBD1. V was pared by 4 bases and J by 3 bases, with 4 bases of the junction left unmatched. Germline V gives CDR1 SNHLY, CDR2 FYNNEI. The CDR3 covers 14 residues. CDR3 in amino acids: CASSGGTGSYEQYF. DNA of the CDR3: TGTGCCAGCAGTGGAGGGACAGGGAGCTACGAGCAGTACTTC.

V and J are TRBV7-2 and TRBJ2-7; D gene uncertain. CDR3 length equals 17 residues. Germline loops: CDR1 SGHTA, CDR2 FQGNSA. Trimming pared 2 bases from V and 2 bases from J, leaving 19 bases between. CDR3 loop: CASSLSRSYSYPYEQYF. CDR3 DNA sequence: TGTGCCAGCAGCTTATCCAGATCCTACTCCTACCCCTACGAGCAGTACTTC.

The chain recombines TRBV19 with TRBJ1-5, with no clear D. The CDR3 contains 16 residues. The V and J ends lost 5 bases and 6 bases respectively, with 20 bases between them. Germline V gene data show CDR1 as LNHDA and CDR2 as SQIVND (reference sequence). The CDR3 nucleotides are TGTGCCAGTAGTGAACGGGCCGTGTTCGGCGGTCAGCCCCAGCATTTT. Translating it yields CASSERAVFGGQPQHF.

This clonotype was recorded only once. The V and J genes are TRBV9 and TRBJ1-1; 7 positions match TRBD1. CDR3 length: 13 residues. CDR1 is SGDLS, CDR2 YYNGEE, per germline. The V and J ends lost 4 bases and 1 base, in that order; junction bases with no gene match: 1. The CDR3: CASSRQGNTEAFF. The CDR3 region has the DNA TGTGCCAGCAGCCGACAGGGGAACACTGAAGCTTTCTTT.

This CDR3 reads CSAEGAGGNQETQYF. CDR3 in DNA: TGCAGTGCCGAGGGGGCCGGCGGAAACCAAGAGACCCAGTACTTC. The chain joins TRBV20-1 to TRBJ2-5; 7 bases align to TRBD1. The CDR3 sequence is 15 residues long. Germline V gene data show CDR1 as DFQATT and CDR2 as SNEGSKA (reference sequence). Trimming at V came to 6 bases and at J to 0 bases, leaving 10 bases not matched to a gene.

The rearrangement joins TRBV7-3 to TRBJ2-2, with 8 nucleotides matching TRBD2. This CDR3 contains 17 residues. Germline lookup yields CDR1 SGHTA and CDR2 FQGTGA. With V trimmed by 3 bases and J by 0 bases, 6 bases remained unmatched. DNA of the CDR3: TGTGCCAGCAGCTTTAGCGGGACATTCGCGAACACCGGGGAGCTGTTTTTT. It is translated as CASSFSGTFANTGELFF.

V usage is TRBV12-3 or TRBV12-4 and J usage is TRBJ1-5, with 9 nucleotides matching TRBD1. The CDR3 consists of 16 residues. V dropped 7 bases and J dropped 5; count of bases not matched to a gene: 12. This chain's CDR3 is CASTRGTGKEDQPQHF. In DNA, the CDR3 is TGTGCCAGCACCAGGGGGACAGGGAAGGAGGATCAGCCCCAGCATTTT.